This is a list of T cell receptor beta chains from one sample in a study of T cell responses to AZD1222 COVID-19 vaccine. TCRdb keeps only in-frame clones here, not all; method: immunoSEQ multiplex PCR. The sample shows approximately 120,000 clones, around 90% of them seen only once. The source material was peripheral blood, sampled on day 0 of MenACWY control vaccination. These TCRs come from an adult in good health. The CDR3 runs from the conserved cysteine through the conserved F or W. A D gene is named only where the DNA matches it firmly.

j_call: TRBJ2-7; cdr3_length: 14; d_call: -; v_call: TRBV7-9; cdr3_nt: TGTGCCAGCAGCTTAAGGGAAGGCCCCTACGAGCAGTACTTC; cdr3_aa: CASSLREGPYEQYF
j_call: TRBJ2-7; cdr3_length: 12; d_call: -; v_call: TRBV30; cdr3_nt: TGTGCCTGGAGTGTAGGAGGGTCCGAGCAGTACTTC; cdr3_aa: CAWSVGGSEQYF
j_call: TRBJ1-2; cdr3_length: 14; d_call: -; v_call: TRBV11-2; cdr3_nt: TGTGCCAGCAGCTTAGTGGTAGGGGGAGGCGGCTACACCTTC; cdr3_aa: CASSLVVGGGGYTF
j_call: TRBJ1-1; cdr3_length: 14; d_call: -; v_call: TRBV18; cdr3_nt: TGTGCCAGCTCACCGGAAGAACTGAACACTGAAGCTTTCTTT; cdr3_aa: CASSPEELNTEAFF
j_call: TRBJ1-3; cdr3_length: 15; d_call: -; v_call: TRBV6-1; cdr3_nt: TGTGCCAGCAGTGAAGGGGCAGGCTTTTTCAACTATGTATATTTT; cdr3_aa: CASSEGAGFFNYVYF
j_call: TRBJ1-2; cdr3_length: 12; d_call: -; v_call: TRBV9; cdr3_nt: TGTGCCAGCAGCCCGGCAGCGCCCGGCTACACCTTC; cdr3_aa: CASSPAAPGYTF
j_call: TRBJ1-1; cdr3_length: 16; d_call: TRBD1; v_call: TRBV27; cdr3_nt: TGTGCCAGCCAAAGGGACAGATACAACGCGGCCCATGAAGCTTTCTTT; cdr3_aa: CASQRDRYNAAHEAFF
j_call: TRBJ2-7; cdr3_length: 15; d_call: -; v_call: TRBV11-1; cdr3_nt: TGTGCCAGCAGCTCTAGACGTGTAAGGACCTACGAGCAGTACTTC; cdr3_aa: CASSSRRVRTYEQYF
j_call: TRBJ2-1; cdr3_length: 14; d_call: -; v_call: TRBV5-1; cdr3_nt: TGCGCCAGCAGCCTAGGGGTCCTGGGCAATGAGCAGTTCTTC; cdr3_aa: CASSLGVLGNEQFF
j_call: TRBJ2-1; cdr3_length: 15; d_call: -; v_call: TRBV6-4; cdr3_nt: TGTGCCAGCAGTCTTTCAGGGGGGGACTACAATGAGCAGTTCTTC; cdr3_aa: CASSLSGGDYNEQFF
j_call: TRBJ1-5; cdr3_length: 14; d_call: -; v_call: TRBV28; cdr3_nt: TGTGCCTTGAAACTGGCAGGGAGGGATCAGCCCCAGCATTTT; cdr3_aa: CALKLAGRDQPQHF
j_call: TRBJ2-7; cdr3_length: 16; d_call: TRBD2; v_call: TRBV29-1; cdr3_nt: TGCAGCGTTTTAGCGGGAGGGCCTTCCGGGACCTACGAGCAGTACTTC; cdr3_aa: CSVLAGGPSGTYEQYF
j_call: TRBJ1-2; cdr3_length: 13; d_call: -; v_call: TRBV28; cdr3_nt: TGTGCCAGCAGCACGGGTTGGGGCTATGGCTACACCTTC; cdr3_aa: CASSTGWGYGYTF
j_call: TRBJ2-5; cdr3_length: 12; d_call: -; v_call: TRBV18; cdr3_nt: TGTGCCAGCTCACCACAACAAGAGACCCAGTACTTC; cdr3_aa: CASSPQQETQYF
j_call: TRBJ1-5; cdr3_length: 16; d_call: -; v_call: TRBV15; cdr3_nt: TGTGCCACCAGCAGAGATCCCGGCGGGCAAATGGAGCCCCAGCATTTT; cdr3_aa: CATSRDPGGQMEPQHF